Listed below are T cell receptor beta chains from one sample, sequenced in a study of neoadjuvant anti-PD-1 for oral cavity cancer. Generated by immunoSEQ multiplex PCR, the TCRdb table keeps only in-frame clones and is missing some. This table holds 12,000 to 15,000 clones, around 70% found once. Specimen: PBMCs, collected before nivolumab (anti-PD-1) treatment. These receptors were obtained from a person between 40 and 85 years old with oral cavity squamous cell carcinoma. CDR3s include the opening cysteine and the closing phenylalanine or tryptophan. D genes are given only for firm matches. Size is omitted from some rows. Given values are once, few, many or a class for expanded clones.

CDR3 protein,CDR3 DNA,J gene,clone size,D gene,V gene
CASSFGDSKNIQYF,TGCGCCAGCAGCTTTGGGGACAGTAAAAACATTCAGTACTTC,TRBJ2-4,.,TRBD1,TRBV5-1
CASSLADSPPYGNTDTQYF,TGCGCCAGCAGCTTGGCTGACAGCCCCCCTTATGGAAACACAGATACGCAGTATTTT,TRBJ2-3,.,.,TRBV5-1
CSGRTGQEGYTF,TGCAGCGGACGCACAGGGCAGGAGGGCTACACCTTC,TRBJ1-2,.,.,TRBV29-1
CASSYGRWGYGYTF,TGTGCCAGCAGTTACGGCAGGTGGGGCTATGGCTACACCTTC,TRBJ1-2,.,.,TRBV6-6
CASSLGTESSGNTIYF,TGTGCCAGCAGCTTAGGGACCGAAAGCTCTGGAAACACCATATATTTT,TRBJ1-3,.,.,TRBV11-1
CASSLGWQRGNEQFF,TGTGCCAGCAGCTTAGGGTGGCAGCGAGGGAATGAGCAGTTCTTC,TRBJ2-1,few,.,TRBV7-2
CAWSLSGGQPQHF,TGTGCCTGGAGTTTATCTGGGGGTCAGCCCCAGCATTTT,TRBJ1-5,.,.,TRBV30
CASSFTQMGQGYEQYF,TGTGCCAGCAGTTTTACCCAGATGGGACAGGGCTACGAGCAGTACTTC,TRBJ2-7,once,TRBD1,TRBV28
CASRDRVTHQPQHF,TGTGCCAGCAGGGACAGGGTCACACATCAGCCCCAGCATTTT,TRBJ1-5,.,TRBD1,TRBV2
CASSKRLAGGQETQYF,TGTGCCAGCAGCAAACGACTAGCGGGGGGGCAAGAGACCCAGTACTTC,TRBJ2-5,.,TRBD2,TRBV13
CASSGFGAPPTF,TGTGCCAGCAGTGGATTCGGGGCCCCCCCGACTTTC,TRBJ2-6,.,.,TRBV6-1
CASSAGQGIRSTDTQYF,TGTGCCAGCAGCGCCGGACAGGGGATCCGTTCCACAGATACGCAGTATTTT,TRBJ2-3,once,TRBD1,TRBV2
CAWSVGDRVVRNTGELFF,TGTGCCTGGAGTGTGGGGGACAGGGTCGTAAGGAACACCGGGGAGCTGTTTTTT,TRBJ2-2,once,TRBD1,TRBV30
CASSLRVPPQGYGYTF,TGTGCCAGCAGCTTAAGAGTCCCCCCGCAGGGTTATGGCTACACCTTC,TRBJ1-2,few,.,TRBV7-8
CASSVSPGGIYEQYF,TGTGCCAGCAGCGTAAGTCCGGGAGGAATCTACGAGCAGTACTTC,TRBJ2-7,.,TRBD2,TRBV9
CASRPTGGIFGEQYF,TGTGCCAGCAGGCCTACAGGGGGCATCTTTGGCGAGCAGTACTTC,TRBJ2-7,.,TRBD1,TRBV6-5
CASSPAGNQPQHF,TGTGCCAGCAGCCCCGCGGGCAATCAGCCCCAGCATTTT,TRBJ1-5,few,.,TRBV7-9
CASRATGGGEQYF,TGTGCCAGCAGGGCGACAGGGGGTGGCGAGCAGTACTTC,TRBJ2-7,.,TRBD1,TRBV27
CASSRDFSNQPQHF,TGTGCCAGCTCTAGAGATTTCAGCAATCAGCCCCAGCATTTT,TRBJ1-5,.,.,TRBV18
CASSGGMTGGVETQYF,TGTGCCAGCAGCGGAGGGATGACAGGGGGCGTGGAGACCCAGTACTTC,TRBJ2-5,.,TRBD1,TRBV9
CASSQGQARLYEQYF,TGCGCCAGCAGCCAAGGGCAGGCCCGACTTTACGAGCAGTACTTC,TRBJ2-7,.,.,TRBV4-1
CASSPTLGGGLMNTGELFF,TGTGCCAGCAGTCCCACCCTAGGGGGGGGACTTATGAACACCGGGGAGCTGTTTTTT,TRBJ2-2,.,.,TRBV28
CASSDRTDHSGNTIYF,TGTGCCAGCAGCGACCGGACGGACCACTCTGGAAACACCATATATTTT,TRBJ1-3,once,.,TRBV9
CASSLAGRGREQYF,TGTGCCAGCAGCTTAGCGGGACGGGGTCGGGAGCAGTACTTC,TRBJ2-7,once,TRBD2,TRBV5-6
CASSLGGGDRDNQPQHF,TGTGCCAGCAGCTTAGGAGGAGGAGACAGGGACAATCAGCCCCAGCATTTT,TRBJ1-5,few,TRBD1,TRBV13
CASGPGLQNTEAFF,TGCGCCAGCGGACCAGGGTTACAGAACACTGAAGCTTTCTTT,TRBJ1-1,.,.,TRBV5-1
CASSLYPLETQYF,TGTGCCAGCAGCTTGTATCCTCTCGAGACCCAGTACTTC,TRBJ2-5,.,.,TRBV5-5
CASSDTLSGANVLTF,TGTGCCAGCAGTGACACGCTCTCTGGGGCCAACGTCCTGACTTTC,TRBJ2-6,.,.,TRBV6-1
CASSIGQGWQETQYF,TGCGCCAGCAGCATAGGACAGGGATGGCAAGAGACCCAGTACTTC,TRBJ2-5,.,TRBD1,TRBV5-1
CASSPGTPNYGYTF,TGTGCCAGCAGTCCCGGGACACCAAACTATGGCTACACCTTC,TRBJ1-2,.,.,TRBV6-6
CASSLVDTGELFF,TGTGCCAGCAGCTTAGTTGACACCGGGGAGCTGTTTTTT,TRBJ2-2,.,.,TRBV7-9
CASSLSAGPYEQYF,TGTGCCAGCAGTTTGTCGGCAGGGCCCTACGAGCAGTACTTC,TRBJ2-7,.,.,TRBV27
CASSQRPGTSGTTGGYNEQFF,TGTGCCAGCAGCCAGCGCCCCGGGACTAGCGGAACCACCGGGGGGTACAATGAGCAGTTCTTC,TRBJ2-1,.,TRBD2,TRBV4-2
CASSWRLSTDTQYF,TGTGCCAGCAGCTGGAGACTAAGCACAGATACGCAGTATTTT,TRBJ2-3,.,.,TRBV11-2
CASSLLSGGRRNEQFF,TGTGCCAGCAGCTTACTTTCGGGGGGCCGTAGGAATGAGCAGTTCTTC,TRBJ2-1,.,.,TRBV7-3
CASSEYRAQETQYF,TGTGCCAGCAGTGAATACAGGGCGCAAGAGACCCAGTACTTC,TRBJ2-5,few,.,TRBV25-1
CASRRTRGPGANVLTF,TGTGCCAGCAGAAGAACCAGGGGGCCTGGGGCCAACGTCCTGACTTTC,TRBJ2-6,.,TRBD1,TRBV7-9
CASSLGTLNQPQHF,TGCGCCAGCAGCTTAGGGACTCTAAATCAGCCCCAGCATTTT,TRBJ1-5,.,.,TRBV5-1
CASGLVLAGGGTEAFF,TGTGCTAGTGGTTTGGTACTAGCAGGGGGCGGCACTGAAGCTTTCTTT,TRBJ1-1,.,TRBD1,TRBV12-5
CASSYSGATGELFF,TGTGCCAGCAGTTATAGCGGAGCCACCGGGGAGCTGTTTTTT,TRBJ2-2,few,.,TRBV6-5
CASSQPTGPSNQPQHF,TGCGCCAGCAGCCAACCGACAGGACCCTCCAATCAGCCCCAGCATTTT,TRBJ1-5,.,.,TRBV4-1
CASNVSQETQYF,TGTGCCAGCAACGTATCCCAAGAGACCCAGTACTTC,TRBJ2-5,.,.,TRBV6-4
CASSAGVGIRLRETQYF,TGCGCCAGCAGCGCGGGGGTCGGGATCCGGCTAAGGGAGACCCAGTACTTC,TRBJ2-5,.,TRBD2,TRBV4-1
CASSLDLWADTQYF,TGTGCCAGCAGCTTGGATCTATGGGCAGATACGCAGTATTTT,TRBJ2-3,.,.,TRBV7-2
CASSVAEGYREEQYF,TGTGCCAGCAGCGTAGCCGAGGGGTATAGAGAAGAGCAGTACTTC,TRBJ2-7,.,.,TRBV9
CASSSTLSRGYGYTF,TGTGCCAGCAGTTCTACCCTATCGAGGGGCTATGGCTACACCTTC,TRBJ1-2,.,.,TRBV6-5